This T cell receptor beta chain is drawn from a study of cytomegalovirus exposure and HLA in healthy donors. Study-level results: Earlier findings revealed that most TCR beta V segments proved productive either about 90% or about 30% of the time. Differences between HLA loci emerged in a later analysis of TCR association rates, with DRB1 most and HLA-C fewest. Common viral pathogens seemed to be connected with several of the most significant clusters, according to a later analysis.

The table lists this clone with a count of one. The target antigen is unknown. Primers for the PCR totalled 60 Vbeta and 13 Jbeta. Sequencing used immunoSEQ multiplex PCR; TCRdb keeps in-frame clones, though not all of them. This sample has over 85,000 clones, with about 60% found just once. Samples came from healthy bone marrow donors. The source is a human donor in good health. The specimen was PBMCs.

The CDR3, as DNA: TGTGCCAGCAGTCGCCCCCCTAACTACGAGCAGTACTTC. Translation: CASSRPPNYEQYF. This chain links TRBV28 with TRBJ2-5; D is unresolved. The J call may not be correct, given that the DNA end is closer to TRBJ2-7. Germline CDR1 reads MDHEN; CDR2 reads SYDVKM. This CDR3 is 13 amino acids long.